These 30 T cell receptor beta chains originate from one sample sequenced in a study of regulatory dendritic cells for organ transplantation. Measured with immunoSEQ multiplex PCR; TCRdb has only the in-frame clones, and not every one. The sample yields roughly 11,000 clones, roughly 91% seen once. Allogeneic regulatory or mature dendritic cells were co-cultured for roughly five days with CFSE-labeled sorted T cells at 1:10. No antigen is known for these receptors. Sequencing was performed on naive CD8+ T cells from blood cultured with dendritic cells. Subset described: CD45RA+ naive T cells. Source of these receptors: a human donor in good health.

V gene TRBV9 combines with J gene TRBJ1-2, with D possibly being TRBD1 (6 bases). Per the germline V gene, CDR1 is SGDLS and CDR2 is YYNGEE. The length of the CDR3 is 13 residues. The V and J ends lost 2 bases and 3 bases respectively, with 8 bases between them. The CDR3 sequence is CASSVHRDYGYTF. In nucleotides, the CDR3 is TGTGCCAGCAGCGTCCACAGGGACTATGGCTACACCTTC.

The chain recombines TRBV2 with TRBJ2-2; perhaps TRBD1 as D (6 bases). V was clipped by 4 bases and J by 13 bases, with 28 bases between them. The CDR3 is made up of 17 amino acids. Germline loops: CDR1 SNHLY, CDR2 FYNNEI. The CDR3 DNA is TGTGCCAGCAGTGCCTCGGGGTATCTCTCATTAAGACAGGCGCTGTTTTTT. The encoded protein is CASSASGYLSLRQALFF.

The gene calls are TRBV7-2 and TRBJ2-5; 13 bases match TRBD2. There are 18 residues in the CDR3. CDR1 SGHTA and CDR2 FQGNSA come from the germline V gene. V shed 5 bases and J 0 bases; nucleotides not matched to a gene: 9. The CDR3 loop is CASSAGTSGVGYQETQYF. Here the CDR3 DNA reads TGTGCCAGCAGCGCCGGGACTAGCGGGGTGGGCTACCAAGAGACCCAGTACTTC.

The CDR3 sequence: CASTHGQILENRWPEAFF. The DNA of the CDR3 is TGTGCCAGCACTCATGGTCAAATCCTAGAAAACAGGTGGCCTGAAGCTTTCTTT. V is TRBV28 and J is TRBJ1-1; possibly TRBD1 for D (5 bases). The V and J ends lost 7 bases and 6 bases respectively, with 30 bases between them. Germline CDR1 and CDR2: MDHEN and SYDVKM. The CDR3 spans 18 residues. The whole variable domain, remainder taken from reference TRBV28 and TRBJ1-1, is DVKVTQSSRYLVKRTGEKVFLECVQDMDHENMFWYRQDPGLGLRLIYFSYDVKMKEKGDIPEGYSVSREKKERFSLILESASTNQTSMYLCASTHGQILENRWPEAFFGQGTRLTVV.

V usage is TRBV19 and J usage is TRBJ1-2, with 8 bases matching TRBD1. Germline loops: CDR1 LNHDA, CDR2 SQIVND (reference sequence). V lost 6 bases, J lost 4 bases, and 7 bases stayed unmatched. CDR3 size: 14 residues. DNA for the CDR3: TGTGCCAGTAGCGGGACAGGAGGCCCCTATGGCTACACCTTC. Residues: CASSGTGGPYGYTF. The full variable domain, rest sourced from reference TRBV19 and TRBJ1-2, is DGGITQSPKYLFRKEGQNVTLSCEQNLNHDAMYWYRQDPGQGLRLIYYSQIVNDFQKGDIAEGYSVSREKKESFPLTVTSAQKNPTAFYLCASSGTGGPYGYTFGSGTRLTVV.

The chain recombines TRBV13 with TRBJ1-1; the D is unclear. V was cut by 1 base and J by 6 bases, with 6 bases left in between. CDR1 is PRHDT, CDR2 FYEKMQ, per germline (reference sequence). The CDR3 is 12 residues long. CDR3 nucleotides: TGTGCCAGCAGCTTAGCGCGGCCTGAAGCTTTCTTT. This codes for CASSLARPEAFF.

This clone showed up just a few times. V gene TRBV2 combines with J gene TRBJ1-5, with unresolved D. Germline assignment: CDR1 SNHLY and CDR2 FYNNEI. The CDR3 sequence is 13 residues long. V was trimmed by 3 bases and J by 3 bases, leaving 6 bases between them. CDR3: CASSDRYNQPQHF. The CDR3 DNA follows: TGTGCCAGCAGTGACCGGTACAATCAGCCCCAGCATTTT. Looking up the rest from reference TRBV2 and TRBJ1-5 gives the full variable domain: EPEVTQTPSHQVTQMGQEVILRCVPISNHLYFYWYRQILGQKVEFLVSFYNNEISEKSEIFDDQFSVERPDGSNFTLKIRSTKLEDSAMYFCASSDRYNQPQHFGDGTRLSIL.

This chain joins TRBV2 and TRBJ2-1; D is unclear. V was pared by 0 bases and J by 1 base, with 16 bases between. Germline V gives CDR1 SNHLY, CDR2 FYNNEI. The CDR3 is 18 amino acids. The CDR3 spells CASSEALLSAGSYNEQFF. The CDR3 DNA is TGTGCCAGCAGTGAAGCGCTTCTAAGCGCTGGGTCCTACAATGAGCAGTTCTTC.

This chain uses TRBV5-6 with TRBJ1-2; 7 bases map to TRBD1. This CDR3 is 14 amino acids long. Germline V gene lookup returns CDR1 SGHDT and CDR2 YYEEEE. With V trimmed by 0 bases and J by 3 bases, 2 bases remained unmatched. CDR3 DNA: TGTGCCAGCAGCTTGGAGGGACAGCACTATGGCTACACCTTC. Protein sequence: CASSLEGQHYGYTF.

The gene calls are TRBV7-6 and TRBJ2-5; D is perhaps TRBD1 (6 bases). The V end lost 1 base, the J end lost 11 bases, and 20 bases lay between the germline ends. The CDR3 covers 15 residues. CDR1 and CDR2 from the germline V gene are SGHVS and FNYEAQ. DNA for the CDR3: TGTGCCAGCAGCTTAGAGACAGGCCCTGTGTGGGAGCAGTACTTC. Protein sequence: CASSLETGPVWEQYF. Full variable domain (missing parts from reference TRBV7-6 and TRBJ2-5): GAGVSQSPRYKVTKRGQDVALRCDPISGHVSLYWYRQALGQGPEFLTYFNYEAQQDKSGLPNDRFSAERPEGSISTLTIQRTEQRDSAMYRCASSLETGPVWEQYFGPGTRLLVL.

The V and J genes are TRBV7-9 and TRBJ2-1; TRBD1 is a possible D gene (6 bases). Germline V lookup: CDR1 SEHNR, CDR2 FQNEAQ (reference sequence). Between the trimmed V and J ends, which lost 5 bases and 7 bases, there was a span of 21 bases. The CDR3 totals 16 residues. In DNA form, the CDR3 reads TGTGCCAGCAGCCCAGGGGACCGCCGTGGGTGGAATGAGCAGTTCTTC. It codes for CASSPGDRRGWNEQFF.

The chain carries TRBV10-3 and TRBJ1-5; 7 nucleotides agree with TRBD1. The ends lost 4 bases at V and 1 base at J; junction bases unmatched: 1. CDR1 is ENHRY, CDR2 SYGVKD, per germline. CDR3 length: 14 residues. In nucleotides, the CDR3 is TGTGCCATCAGTGCGGGACAGAGCAATCAGCCCCAGCATTTT. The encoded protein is CAISAGQSNQPQHF.

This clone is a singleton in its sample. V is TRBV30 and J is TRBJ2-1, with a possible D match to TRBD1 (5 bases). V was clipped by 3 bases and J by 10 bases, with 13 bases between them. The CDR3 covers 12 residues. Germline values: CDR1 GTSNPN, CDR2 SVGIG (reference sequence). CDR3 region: CAWSPGQGEQFF. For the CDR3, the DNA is TGTGCCTGGAGCCCTGGCCAGGGCGAGCAGTTCTTC.

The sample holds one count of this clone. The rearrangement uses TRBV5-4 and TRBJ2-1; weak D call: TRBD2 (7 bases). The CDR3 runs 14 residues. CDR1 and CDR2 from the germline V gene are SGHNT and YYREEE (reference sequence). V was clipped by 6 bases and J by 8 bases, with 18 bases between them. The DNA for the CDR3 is TGTGCCAGCACCTCGTGGGGGGGCATAGATGAGCAGTTCTTC. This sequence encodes CASTSWGGIDEQFF.

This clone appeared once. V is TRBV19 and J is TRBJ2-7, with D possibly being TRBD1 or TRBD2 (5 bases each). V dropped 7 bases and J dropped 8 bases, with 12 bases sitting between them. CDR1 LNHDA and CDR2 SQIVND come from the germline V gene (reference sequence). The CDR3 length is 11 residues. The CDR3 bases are TGTGCCAGTACTTGGGGGTGGAAGCAGTACTTC. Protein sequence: CASTWGWKQYF.

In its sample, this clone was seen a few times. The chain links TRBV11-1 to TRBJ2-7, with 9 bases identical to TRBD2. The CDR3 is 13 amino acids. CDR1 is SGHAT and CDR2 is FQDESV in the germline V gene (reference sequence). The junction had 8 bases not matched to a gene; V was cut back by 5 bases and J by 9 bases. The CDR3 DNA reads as TGTGCCAGCAGCGTTAGCGGGGGAGCGTCGCAGTACTTC. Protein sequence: CASSVSGGASQYF.

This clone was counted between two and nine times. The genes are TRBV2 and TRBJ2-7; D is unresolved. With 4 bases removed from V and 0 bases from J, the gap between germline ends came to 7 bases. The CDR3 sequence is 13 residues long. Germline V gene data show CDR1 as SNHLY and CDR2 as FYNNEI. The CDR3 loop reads CASSARSSYEQYF. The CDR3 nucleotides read TGTGCCAGCAGTGCGCGAAGCTCCTACGAGCAGTACTTC.

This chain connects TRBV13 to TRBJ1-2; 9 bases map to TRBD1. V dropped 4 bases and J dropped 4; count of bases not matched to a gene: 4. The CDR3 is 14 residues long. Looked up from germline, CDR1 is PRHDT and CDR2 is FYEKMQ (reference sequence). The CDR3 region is CASSSQGAAYGYTF. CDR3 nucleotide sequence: TGTGCCAGCAGCTCACAGGGGGCCGCCTATGGCTACACCTTC.

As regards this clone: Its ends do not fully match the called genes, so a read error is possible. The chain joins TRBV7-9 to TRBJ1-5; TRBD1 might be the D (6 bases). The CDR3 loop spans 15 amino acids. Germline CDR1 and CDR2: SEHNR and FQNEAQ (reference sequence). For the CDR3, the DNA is TGTGCCAGCAGCTTAGCAGGGGGTAGCAATCAGTCCCAGCATTTT. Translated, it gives CASSLAGGSNQSQHF.

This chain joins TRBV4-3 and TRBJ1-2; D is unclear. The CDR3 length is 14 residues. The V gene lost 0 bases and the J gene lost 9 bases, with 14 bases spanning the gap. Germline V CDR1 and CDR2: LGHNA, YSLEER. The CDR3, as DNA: TGCGCCAGCAGCCAAGAGGGCCTATCTCCTCGCTACACCTTC. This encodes CASSQEGLSPRYTF.

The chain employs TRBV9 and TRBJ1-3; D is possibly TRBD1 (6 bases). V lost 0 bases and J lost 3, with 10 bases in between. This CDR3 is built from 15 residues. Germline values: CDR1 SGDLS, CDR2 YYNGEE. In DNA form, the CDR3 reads TGTGCCAGCAGCGTAGAATGGGGACATGGAAACACCATATATTTT. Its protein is CASSVEWGHGNTIYF.

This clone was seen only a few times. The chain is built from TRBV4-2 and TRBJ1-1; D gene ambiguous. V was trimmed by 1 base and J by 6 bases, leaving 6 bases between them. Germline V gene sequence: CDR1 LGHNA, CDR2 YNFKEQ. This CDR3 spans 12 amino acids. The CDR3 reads CASSQAGPEAFF. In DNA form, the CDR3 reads TGTGCCAGCAGCCAAGCGGGCCCTGAAGCTTTCTTT.

The chain's CDR3 is CASSLGDRIAYEQYF. The CDR3 coding sequence is TGTGCCAGCAGCTTAGGGGACAGGATAGCCTACGAGCAGTACTTC. J is TRBJ2-7 and V is TRBV11-2; 8 positions match TRBD1. Germline-derived CDR1 and CDR2 are SGHAT and FQNNGV. V lost 1 base and J lost 2; bases outside the gene matches: 4. This CDR3 has 15 residues. The variable domain in full, with the rest retrieved from reference TRBV11-2 and TRBJ2-7, is EAGVAQSPRYKIIEKRQSVAFWCNPISGHATLYWYQQILGQGPKLLIQFQNNGVVDDSQLPKDRFSAERLKGVDSTLKIQPAKLEDSAVYLCASSLGDRIAYEQYFGPGTRLTVT.

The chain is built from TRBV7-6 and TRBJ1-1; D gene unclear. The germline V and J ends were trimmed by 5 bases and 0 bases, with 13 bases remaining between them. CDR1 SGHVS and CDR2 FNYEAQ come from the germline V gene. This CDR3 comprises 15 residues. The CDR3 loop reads CASSESGYLNTEAFF. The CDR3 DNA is TGTGCCAGCAGCGAAAGCGGGTATTTGAACACTGAAGCTTTCTTT.

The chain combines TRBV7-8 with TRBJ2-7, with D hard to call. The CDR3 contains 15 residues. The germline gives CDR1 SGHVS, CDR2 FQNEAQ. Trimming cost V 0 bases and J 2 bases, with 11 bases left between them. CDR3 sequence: CASSLAQESTYEQYF. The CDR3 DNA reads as TGTGCCAGCAGCTTAGCGCAGGAATCAACCTACGAGCAGTACTTC. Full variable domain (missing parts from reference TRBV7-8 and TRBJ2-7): GAGVSQSPRYKVAKRGQDVALRCDPISGHVSLFWYQQALGQGPEFLTYFQNEAQLDKSGLPSDRFFAERPEGSVSTLKIQRTQQEDSAVYLCASSLAQESTYEQYFGPGTRLTVT.

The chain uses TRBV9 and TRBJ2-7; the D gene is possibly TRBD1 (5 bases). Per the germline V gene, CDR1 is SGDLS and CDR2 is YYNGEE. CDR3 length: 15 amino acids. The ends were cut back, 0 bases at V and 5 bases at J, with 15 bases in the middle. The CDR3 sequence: CASSVVEGDNDEQYF. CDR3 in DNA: TGTGCCAGCAGCGTAGTGGAAGGGGATAATGACGAGCAGTACTTC.

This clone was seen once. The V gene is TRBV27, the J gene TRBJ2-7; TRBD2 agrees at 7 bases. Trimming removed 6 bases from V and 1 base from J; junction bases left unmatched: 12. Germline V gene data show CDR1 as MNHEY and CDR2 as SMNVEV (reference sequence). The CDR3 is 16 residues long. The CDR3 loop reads CASSPSGGTKSYEQYF. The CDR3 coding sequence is TGTGCCAGCAGCCCAAGTGGAGGGACTAAATCCTACGAGCAGTACTTC.

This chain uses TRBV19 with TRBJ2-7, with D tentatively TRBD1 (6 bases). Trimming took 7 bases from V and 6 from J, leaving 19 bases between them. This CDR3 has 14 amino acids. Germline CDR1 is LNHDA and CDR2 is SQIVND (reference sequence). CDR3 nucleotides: TGTGCCAGTAACTCTCCAGGGGTTGGAAGCGAGCAGTACTTC. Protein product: CASNSPGVGSEQYF.

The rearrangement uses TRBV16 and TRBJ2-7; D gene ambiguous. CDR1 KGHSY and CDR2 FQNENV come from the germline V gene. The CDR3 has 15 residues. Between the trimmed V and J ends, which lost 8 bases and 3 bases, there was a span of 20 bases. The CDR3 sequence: CASGTDRSINYEQYF. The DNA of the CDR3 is TGTGCCAGCGGAACGGACCGCTCGATCAACTACGAGCAGTACTTC.

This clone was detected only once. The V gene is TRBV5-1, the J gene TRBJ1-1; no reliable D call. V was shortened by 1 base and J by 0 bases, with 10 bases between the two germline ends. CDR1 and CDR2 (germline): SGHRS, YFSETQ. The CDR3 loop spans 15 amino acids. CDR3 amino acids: CASSLFGSMNTEAFF. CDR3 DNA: TGCGCCAGCAGCTTGTTCGGCAGCATGAACACTGAAGCTTTCTTT.